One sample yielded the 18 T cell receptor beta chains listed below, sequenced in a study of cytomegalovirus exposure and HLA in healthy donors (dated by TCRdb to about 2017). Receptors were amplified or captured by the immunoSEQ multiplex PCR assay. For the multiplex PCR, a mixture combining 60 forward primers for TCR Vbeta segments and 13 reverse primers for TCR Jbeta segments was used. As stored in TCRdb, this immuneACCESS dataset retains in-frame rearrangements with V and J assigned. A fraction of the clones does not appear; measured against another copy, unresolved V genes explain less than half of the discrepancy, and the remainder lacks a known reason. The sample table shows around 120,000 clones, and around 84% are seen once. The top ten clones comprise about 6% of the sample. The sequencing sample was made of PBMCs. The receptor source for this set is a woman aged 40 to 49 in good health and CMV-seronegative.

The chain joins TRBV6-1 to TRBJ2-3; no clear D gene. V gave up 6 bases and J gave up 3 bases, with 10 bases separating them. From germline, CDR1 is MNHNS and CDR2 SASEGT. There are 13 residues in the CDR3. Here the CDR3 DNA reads TGTGCCAGCAGACAGTTTACTACAGATACGCAGTATTTT. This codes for CASRQFTTDTQYF.

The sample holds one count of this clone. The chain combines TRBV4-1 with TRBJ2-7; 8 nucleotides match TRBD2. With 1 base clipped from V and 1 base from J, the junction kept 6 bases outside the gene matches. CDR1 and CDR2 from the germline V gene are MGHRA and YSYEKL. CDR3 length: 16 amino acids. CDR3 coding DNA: TGCGCCAGCAGCCAAGTAACAGCGGGAGTTTCCTACGAGCAGTACTTC. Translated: CASSQVTAGVSYEQYF.

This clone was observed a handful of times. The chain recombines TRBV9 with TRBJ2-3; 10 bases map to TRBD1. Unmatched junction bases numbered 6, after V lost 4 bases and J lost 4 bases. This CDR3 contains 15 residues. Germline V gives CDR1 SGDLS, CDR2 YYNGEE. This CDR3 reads CASSPWTGGADTQYF. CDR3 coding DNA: TGTGCCAGCAGCCCATGGACAGGGGGGGCAGATACGCAGTATTTT.

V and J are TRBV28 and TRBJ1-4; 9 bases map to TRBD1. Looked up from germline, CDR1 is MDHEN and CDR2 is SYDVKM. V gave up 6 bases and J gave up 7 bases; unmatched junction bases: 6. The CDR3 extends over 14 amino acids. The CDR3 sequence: CASSTGQGSEKLFF. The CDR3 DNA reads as TGTGCCAGCAGCACGGGACAGGGTAGTGAAAAACTGTTTTTT.

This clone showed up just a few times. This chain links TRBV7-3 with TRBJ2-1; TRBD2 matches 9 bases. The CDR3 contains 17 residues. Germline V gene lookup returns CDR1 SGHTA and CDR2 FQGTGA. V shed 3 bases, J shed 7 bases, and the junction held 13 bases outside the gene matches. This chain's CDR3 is CASSFDGPAGGQNEQFF. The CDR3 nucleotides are TGTGCCAGCAGCTTCGATGGGCCGGCGGGAGGGCAGAATGAGCAGTTCTTC.

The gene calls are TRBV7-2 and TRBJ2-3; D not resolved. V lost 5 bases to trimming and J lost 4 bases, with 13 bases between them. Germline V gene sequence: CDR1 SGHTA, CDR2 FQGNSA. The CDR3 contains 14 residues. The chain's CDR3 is CASSTYLAADTQYF. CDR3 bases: TGTGCCAGCAGCACGTATCTTGCGGCAGATACGCAGTATTTT.

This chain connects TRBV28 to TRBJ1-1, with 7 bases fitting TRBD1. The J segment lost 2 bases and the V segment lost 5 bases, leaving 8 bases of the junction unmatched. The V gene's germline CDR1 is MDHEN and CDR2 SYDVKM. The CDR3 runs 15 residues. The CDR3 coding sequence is TGTGCCAGCAGTCCACCTGGAGGGGGCAACACTGAAGCTTTCTTT. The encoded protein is CASSPPGGGNTEAFF.

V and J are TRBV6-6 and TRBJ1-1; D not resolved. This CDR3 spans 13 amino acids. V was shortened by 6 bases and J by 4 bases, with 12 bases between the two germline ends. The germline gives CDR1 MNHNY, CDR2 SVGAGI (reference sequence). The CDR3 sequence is CASSSVPGTEAFF. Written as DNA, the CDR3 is TGTGCCAGCAGCTCCGTGCCGGGCACTGAAGCTTTCTTT.

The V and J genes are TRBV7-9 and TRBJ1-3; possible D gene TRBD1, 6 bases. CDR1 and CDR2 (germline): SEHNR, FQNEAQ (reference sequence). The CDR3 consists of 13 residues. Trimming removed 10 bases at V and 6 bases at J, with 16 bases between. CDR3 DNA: TGTGCCAACGGGAGGGACACAGAAAACACCATATATTTT. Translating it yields CANGRDTENTIYF.

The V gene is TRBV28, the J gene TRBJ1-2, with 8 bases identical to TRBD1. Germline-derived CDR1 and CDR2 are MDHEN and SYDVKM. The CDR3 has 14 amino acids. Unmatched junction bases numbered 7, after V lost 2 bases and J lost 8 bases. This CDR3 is CASSLGGQGRGYTF. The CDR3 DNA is TGTGCCAGCAGTTTAGGAGGACAGGGAAGAGGCTACACCTTC.

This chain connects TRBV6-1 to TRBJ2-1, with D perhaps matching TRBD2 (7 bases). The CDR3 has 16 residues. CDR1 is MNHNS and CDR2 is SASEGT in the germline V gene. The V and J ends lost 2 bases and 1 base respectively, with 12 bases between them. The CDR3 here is CASSEPRGGSYNEQFF. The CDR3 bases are TGTGCCAGCAGTGAACCTAGGGGGGGGTCCTACAATGAGCAGTTCTTC.

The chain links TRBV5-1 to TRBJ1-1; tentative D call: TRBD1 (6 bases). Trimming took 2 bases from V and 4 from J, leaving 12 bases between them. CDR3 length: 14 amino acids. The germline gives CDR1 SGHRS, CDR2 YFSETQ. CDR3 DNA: TGCGCCAGCAGCTTACAACAGGGTGGCACTGAAGCTTTCTTT. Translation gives CASSLQQGGTEAFF.

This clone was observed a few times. The CDR3 DNA sequence: TGTGCCAGCAGCTTAAACAGGGGTTCGTATGAGACCCAGTACTTC. The encoded protein is CASSLNRGSYETQYF. The chain is built from TRBV11-2 and TRBJ2-5; 7 bases are a match to TRBD1. CDR1 and CDR2 from the germline V gene are SGHAT and FQNNGV. J was trimmed by 5 bases and V by 2 bases; bases with no gene match: 8. This CDR3 is 15 amino acids long.

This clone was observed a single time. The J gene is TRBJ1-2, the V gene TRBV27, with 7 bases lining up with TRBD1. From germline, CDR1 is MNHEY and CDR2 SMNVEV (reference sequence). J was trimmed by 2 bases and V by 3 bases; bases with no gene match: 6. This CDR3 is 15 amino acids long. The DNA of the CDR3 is TGTGCCAGCAGTTTCCGGACAGGCGGAAACTATGGCTACACCTTC. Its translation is CASSFRTGGNYGYTF.

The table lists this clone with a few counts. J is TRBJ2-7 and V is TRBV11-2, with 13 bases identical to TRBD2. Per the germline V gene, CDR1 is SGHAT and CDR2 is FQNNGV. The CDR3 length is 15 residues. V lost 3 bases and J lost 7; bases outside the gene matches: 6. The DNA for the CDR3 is TGTGCCAGCAGCTTTACTAGCGGGAGGGAAGTTGAGCAGTACTTC. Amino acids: CASSFTSGREVEQYF.

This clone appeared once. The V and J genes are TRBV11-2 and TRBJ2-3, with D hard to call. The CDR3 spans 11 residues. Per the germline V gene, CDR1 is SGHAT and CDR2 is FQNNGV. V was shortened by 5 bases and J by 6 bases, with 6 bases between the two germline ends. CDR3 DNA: TGTGCCAGCAGCCCACTGGATACGCAGTATTTT. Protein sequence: CASSPLDTQYF.

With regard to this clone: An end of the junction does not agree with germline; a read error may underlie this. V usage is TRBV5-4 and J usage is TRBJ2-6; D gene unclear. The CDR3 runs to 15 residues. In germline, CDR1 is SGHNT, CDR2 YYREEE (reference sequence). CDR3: CVSSFPAAGANVLTF. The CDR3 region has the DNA TGTGTCAGCAGCTTCCCGGCGGCTGGGGCCAACGTCCTGACTTTC.

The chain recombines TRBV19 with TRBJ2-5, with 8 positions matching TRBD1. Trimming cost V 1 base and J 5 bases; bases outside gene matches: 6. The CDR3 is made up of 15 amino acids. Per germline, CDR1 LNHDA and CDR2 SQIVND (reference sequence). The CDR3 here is CASSIGGQATETQYF. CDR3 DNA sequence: TGTGCCAGTAGTATAGGGGGACAGGCGACGGAGACCCAGTACTTC.